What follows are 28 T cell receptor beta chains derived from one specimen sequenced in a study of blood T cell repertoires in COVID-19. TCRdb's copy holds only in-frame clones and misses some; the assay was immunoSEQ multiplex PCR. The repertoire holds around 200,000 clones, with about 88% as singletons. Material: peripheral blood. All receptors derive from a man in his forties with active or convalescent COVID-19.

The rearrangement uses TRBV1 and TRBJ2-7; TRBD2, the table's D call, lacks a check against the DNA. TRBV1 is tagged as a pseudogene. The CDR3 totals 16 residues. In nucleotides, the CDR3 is TGCACCAGCAGTCAAGTGGGGAGGGACGAATACTACGAGCAGTACTTC. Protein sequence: CTSSQVGRDEYYEQYF.

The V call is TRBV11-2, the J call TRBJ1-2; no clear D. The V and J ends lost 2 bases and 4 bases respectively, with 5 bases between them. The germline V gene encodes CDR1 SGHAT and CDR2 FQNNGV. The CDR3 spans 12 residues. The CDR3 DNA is TGTGCCAGCAGCTTATCCATCTATGGCTACACCTTC. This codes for CASSLSIYGYTF.

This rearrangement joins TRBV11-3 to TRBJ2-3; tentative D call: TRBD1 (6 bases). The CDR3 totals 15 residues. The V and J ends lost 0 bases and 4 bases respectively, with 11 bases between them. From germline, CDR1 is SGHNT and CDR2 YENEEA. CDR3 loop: CASSLEPQGADTQYF. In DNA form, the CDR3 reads TGTGCCAGCAGCTTAGAGCCACAGGGAGCAGATACGCAGTATTTT.

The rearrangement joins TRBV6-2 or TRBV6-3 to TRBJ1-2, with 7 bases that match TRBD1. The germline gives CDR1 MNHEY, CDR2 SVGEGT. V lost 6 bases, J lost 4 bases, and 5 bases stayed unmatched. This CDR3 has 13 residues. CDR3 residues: CASSGTVTYGYTF. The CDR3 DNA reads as TGTGCCAGCAGCGGGACAGTCACCTATGGCTACACCTTC.

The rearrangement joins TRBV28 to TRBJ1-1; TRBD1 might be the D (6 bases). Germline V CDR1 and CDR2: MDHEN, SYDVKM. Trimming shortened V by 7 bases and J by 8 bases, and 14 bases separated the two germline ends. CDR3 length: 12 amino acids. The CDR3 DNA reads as TGTGCCAGCACCAGGGGTCACGGGGAAGCTTTCTTT. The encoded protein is CASTRGHGEAFF.

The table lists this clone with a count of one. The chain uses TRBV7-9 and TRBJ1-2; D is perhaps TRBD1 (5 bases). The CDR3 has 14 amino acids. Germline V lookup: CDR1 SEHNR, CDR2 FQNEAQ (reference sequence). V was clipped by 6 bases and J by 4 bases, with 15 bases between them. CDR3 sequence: CASRPGGGTYGYTF. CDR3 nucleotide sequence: TGTGCCAGCAGACCCGGGGGAGGTACCTATGGCTACACCTTC.

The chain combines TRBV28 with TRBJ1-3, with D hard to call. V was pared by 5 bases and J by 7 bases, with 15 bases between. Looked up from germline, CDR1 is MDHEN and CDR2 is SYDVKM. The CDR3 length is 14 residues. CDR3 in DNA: TGTGCCAGCAGTAGGCGACTTCCCGGGAACACCATATATTTT. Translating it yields CASSRRLPGNTIYF.

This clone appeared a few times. The CDR3 spells CASSEADSTYEQYF. Written as DNA, the CDR3 is TGTGCCAGCAGTGAAGCCGACAGCACCTACGAGCAGTACTTC. The genes are TRBV6-1 and TRBJ2-7; D may be TRBD1 (5 bases). The length of the CDR3 is 14 residues. Trimming took 0 bases from V and 2 from J, leaving 8 bases between them. Germline V CDR1 and CDR2: MNHNS, SASEGT.

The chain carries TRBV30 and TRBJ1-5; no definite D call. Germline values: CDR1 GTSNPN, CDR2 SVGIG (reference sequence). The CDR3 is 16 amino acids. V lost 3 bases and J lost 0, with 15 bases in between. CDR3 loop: CAWSPIGLYSNQPQHF. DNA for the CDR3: TGTGCCTGGAGCCCGATCGGACTCTATAGCAATCAGCCCCAGCATTTT.

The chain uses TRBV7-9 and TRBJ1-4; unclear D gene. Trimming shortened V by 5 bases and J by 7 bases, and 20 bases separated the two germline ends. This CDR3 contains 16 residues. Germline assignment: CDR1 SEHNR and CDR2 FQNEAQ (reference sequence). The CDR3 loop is CASSNQSGSRGEKLFF. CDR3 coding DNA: TGTGCCAGCAGCAATCAGTCGGGCAGTCGGGGTGAAAAACTGTTTTTT.

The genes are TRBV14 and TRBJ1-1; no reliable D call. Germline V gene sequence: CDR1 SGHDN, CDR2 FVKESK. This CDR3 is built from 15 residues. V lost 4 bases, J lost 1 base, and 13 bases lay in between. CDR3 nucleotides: TGTGCCAGCAGCCTAACCATGACGGGGAACACTGAAGCTTTCTTT. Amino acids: CASSLTMTGNTEAFF. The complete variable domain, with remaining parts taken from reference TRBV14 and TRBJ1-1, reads EAGVTQFPSHSVIEKGQTVTLRCDPISGHDNLYWYRRVMGKEIKFLLHFVKESKQDESGMPNNRFLAERTGGTYSTLKVQPAELEDSGVYFCASSLTMTGNTEAFFGQGTRLTVV.

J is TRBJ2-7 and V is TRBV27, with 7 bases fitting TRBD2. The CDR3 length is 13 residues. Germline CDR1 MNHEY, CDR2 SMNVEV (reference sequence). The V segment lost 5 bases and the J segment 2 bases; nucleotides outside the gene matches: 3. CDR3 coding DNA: TGTGCCAGCAGTAGTCGGGGGGCCTACGAGCAGTACTTC. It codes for CASSSRGAYEQYF.

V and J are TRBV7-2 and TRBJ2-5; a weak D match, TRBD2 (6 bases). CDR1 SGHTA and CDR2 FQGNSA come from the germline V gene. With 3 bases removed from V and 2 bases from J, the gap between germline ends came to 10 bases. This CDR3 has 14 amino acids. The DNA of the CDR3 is TGTGCCAGCAGCTTCGGGACTTCGCAAGAGACCCAGTACTTC. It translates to CASSFGTSQETQYF.

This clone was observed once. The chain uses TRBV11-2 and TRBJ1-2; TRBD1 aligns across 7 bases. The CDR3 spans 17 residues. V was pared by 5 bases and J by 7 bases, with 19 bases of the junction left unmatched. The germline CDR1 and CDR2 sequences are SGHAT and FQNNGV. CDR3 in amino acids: CASSSLSKQGRVRGYTF. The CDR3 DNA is TGTGCCAGCAGCAGCCTTTCAAAACAGGGGCGGGTTCGTGGCTACACCTTC.

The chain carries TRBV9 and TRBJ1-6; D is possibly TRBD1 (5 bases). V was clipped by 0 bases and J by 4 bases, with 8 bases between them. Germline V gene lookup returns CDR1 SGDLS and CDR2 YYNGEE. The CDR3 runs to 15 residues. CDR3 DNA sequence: TGTGCCAGCAGCGTAGGGACACCTTATAATTCACCCCTCCACTTT. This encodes CASSVGTPYNSPLHF.

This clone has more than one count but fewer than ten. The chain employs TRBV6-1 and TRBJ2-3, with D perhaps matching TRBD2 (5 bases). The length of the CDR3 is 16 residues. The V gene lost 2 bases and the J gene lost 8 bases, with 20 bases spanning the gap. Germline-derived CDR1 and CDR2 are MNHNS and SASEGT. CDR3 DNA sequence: TGTGCCAGCAGTGAATTTGGTCTAGCCTCCGACTTTACGCAGTATTTT. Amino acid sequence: CASSEFGLASDFTQYF.

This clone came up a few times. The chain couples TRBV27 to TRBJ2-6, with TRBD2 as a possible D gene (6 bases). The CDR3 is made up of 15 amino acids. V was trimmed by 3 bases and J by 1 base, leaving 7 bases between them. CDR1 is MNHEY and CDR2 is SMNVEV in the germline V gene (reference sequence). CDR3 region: CASSFGGSGANVLTF. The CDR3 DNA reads TGTGCCAGCAGTTTTGGGGGGTCTGGGGCCAACGTCCTGACTTTC.

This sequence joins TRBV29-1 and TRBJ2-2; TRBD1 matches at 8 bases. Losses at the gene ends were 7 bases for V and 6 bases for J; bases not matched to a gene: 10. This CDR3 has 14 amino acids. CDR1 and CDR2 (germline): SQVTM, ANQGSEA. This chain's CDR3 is CSGGQDAPAGELFF. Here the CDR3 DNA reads TGCAGCGGGGGACAGGACGCACCAGCCGGGGAGCTGTTTTTT.

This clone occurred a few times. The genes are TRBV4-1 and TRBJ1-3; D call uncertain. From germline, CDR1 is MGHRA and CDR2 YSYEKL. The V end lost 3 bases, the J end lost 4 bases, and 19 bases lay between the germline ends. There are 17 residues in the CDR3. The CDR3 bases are TGCGCCAGCAGCCATTCCTCCTGGCGGGCGAAGGGAAACACCATATATTTT. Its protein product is CASSHSSWRAKGNTIYF.

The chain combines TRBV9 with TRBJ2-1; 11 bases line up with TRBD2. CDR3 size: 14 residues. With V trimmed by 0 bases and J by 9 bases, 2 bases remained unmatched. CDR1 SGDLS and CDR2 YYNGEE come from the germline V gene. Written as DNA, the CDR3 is TGTGCCAGCAGCGTAGTAGCGGGGGGGCCTGAGCAGTTCTTC. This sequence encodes CASSVVAGGPEQFF.

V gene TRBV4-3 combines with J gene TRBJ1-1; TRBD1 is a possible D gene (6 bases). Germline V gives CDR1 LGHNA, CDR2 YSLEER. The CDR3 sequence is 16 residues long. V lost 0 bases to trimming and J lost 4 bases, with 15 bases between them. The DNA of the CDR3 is TGCGCCAGCAGCCAAGAGCAGGGGAATTGGGGCACTGAAGCTTTCTTT. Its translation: CASSQEQGNWGTEAFF.

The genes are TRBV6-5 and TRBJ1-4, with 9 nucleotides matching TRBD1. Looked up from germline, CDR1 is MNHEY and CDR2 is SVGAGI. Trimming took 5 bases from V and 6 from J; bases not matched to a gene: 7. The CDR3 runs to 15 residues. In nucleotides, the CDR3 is TGTGCCAGCAGTACTACGACAGGGGGTTATGAAAAACTGTTTTTT. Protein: CASSTTTGGYEKLFF.

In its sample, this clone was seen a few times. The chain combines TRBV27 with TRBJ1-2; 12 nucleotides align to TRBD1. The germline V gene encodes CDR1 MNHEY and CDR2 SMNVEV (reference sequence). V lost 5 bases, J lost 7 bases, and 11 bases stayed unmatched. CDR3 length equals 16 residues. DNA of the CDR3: TGTGCCAGCAGTACCCAACCGGGACAGGGGGCGCTTGGCTACACCTTC. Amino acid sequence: CASSTQPGQGALGYTF.

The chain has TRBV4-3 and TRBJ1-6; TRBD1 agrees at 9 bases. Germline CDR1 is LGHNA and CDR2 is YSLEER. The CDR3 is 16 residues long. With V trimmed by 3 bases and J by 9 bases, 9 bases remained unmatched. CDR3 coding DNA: TGCGCCAGCAGCCAGCTACCGGGACAGGGAGTTTCACCCCTCCACTTT. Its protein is CASSQLPGQGVSPLHF.

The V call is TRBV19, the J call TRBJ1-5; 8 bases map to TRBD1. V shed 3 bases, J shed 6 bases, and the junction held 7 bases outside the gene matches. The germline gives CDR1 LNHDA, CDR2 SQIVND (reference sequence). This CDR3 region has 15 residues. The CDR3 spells CASSIGQGVVQPQHF. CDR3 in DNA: TGTGCCAGTAGTATCGGACAGGGAGTCGTTCAGCCCCAGCATTTT. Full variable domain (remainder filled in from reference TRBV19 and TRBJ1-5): DGGITQSPKYLFRKEGQNVTLSCEQNLNHDAMYWYRQDPGQGLRLIYYSQIVNDFQKGDIAEGYSVSREKKESFPLTVTSAQKNPTAFYLCASSIGQGVVQPQHFGDGTRLSIL.

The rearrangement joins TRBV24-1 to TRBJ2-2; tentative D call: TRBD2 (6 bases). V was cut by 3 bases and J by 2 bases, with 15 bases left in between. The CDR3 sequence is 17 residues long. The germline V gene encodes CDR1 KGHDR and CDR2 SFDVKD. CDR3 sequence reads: CATSDPSLAKNTGELFF. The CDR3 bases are TGTGCCACCAGTGATCCAAGTCTAGCGAAAAACACCGGGGAGCTGTTTTTT.

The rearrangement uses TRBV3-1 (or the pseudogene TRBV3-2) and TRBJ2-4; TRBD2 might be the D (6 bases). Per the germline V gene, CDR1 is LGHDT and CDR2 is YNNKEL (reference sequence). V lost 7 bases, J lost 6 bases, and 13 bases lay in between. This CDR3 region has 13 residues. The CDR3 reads CASKGLATNIQYF. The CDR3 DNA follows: TGTGCCAGCAAGGGGCTAGCGACAAACATTCAGTACTTC.

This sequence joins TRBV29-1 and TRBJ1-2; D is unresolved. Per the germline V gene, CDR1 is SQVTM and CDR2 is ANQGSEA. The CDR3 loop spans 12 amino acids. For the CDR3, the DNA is TGCAGTGGGCGGGTAGGCCTCTATGGCTACACCTTC. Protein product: CSGRVGLYGYTF.